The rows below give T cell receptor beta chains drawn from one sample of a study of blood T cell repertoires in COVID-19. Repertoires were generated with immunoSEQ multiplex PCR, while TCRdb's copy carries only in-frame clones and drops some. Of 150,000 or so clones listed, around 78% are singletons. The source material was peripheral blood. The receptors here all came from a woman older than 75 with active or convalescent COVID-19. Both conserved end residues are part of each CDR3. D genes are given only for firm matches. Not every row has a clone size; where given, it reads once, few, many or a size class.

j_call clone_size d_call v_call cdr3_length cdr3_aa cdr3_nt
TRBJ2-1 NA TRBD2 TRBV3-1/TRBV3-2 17 CASSQDGLAGSDNEQFF TGTGCCAGCAGCCAAGATGGACTAGCGGGGAGCGACAATGAGCAGTTCTTC
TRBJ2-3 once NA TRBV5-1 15 CASSSDSGIWDTQYF TGCGCCAGCAGCTCGGACAGTGGGATCTGGGATACGCAGTATTTT
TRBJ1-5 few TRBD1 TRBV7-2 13 CASSLGQGQPQHF TGTGCCAGCAGTTTAGGACAGGGTCAGCCCCAGCATTTT
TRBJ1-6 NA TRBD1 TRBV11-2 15 CASSATGFDNSPLHF TGTGCCAGCAGCGCGACAGGGTTCGATAATTCACCCCTCCACTTT
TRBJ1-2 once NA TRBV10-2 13 CASRDTAPDGYTF TGCGCCAGCAGGGACACGGCCCCGGATGGCTACACCTTC
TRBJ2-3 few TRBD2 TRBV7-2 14 CASSLGGGVDTQYF TGTGCCAGCAGCTTGGGCGGGGGGGTAGATACGCAGTATTTT
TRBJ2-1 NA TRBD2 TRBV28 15 CASSLAGASYNEQFF TGTGCCAGCAGCTTAGCGGGGGCCAGCTACAATGAGCAGTTCTTC
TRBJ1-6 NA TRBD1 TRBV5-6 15 CASSSVRGRHSPLHF TGTGCCAGCAGCTCGGTCAGGGGGCGGCATTCACCCCTCCACTTT
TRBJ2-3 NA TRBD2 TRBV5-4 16 CASTLAGTSGGDTQYF TGTGCCAGCACCCTAGCTGGGACTAGCGGGGGGGATACGCAGTATTTT
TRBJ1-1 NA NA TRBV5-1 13 CASKGDTNTEAFF TGCGCCAGCAAGGGGGATACGAACACTGAAGCTTTCTTT
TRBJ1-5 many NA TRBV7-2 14 CASRQSRSNQPQHF TGTGCCAGCAGACAGAGTAGGAGCAATCAGCCCCAGCATTTT
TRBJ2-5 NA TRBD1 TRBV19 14 CASSIRTGSQTQYF TGTGCCAGTAGTATCCGGACAGGTTCGCAGACCCAGTACTTC
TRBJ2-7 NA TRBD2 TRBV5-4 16 CASSIGVAGGSYEQYF TGTGCCAGCAGCATTGGGGTAGCGGGGGGCTCCTACGAGCAGTACTTC
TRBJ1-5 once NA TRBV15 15 CATSRDRVGGGIQHF TGTGCCACCAGCAGAGATCGGGTGGGAGGGGGGATCCAGCATTTT
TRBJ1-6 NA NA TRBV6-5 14 CASSERLSNSPLHF TGTGCCAGCAGCGAGAGATTATCTAATTCACCCCTCCACTTT
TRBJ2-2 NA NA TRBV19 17 CASSILGLTQTTGELFF TGTGCCAGTAGTATTTTGGGACTGACACAAACGACCGGGGAGCTGTTTTTT
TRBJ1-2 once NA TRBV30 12 CACRQGSFGYTF TGTGCCTGTAGGCAGGGTTCCTTCGGCTACACCTTC
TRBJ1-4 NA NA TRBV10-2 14 CASSEPGGNEKLFF TGCGCCAGCAGTGAGCCAGGAGGAAATGAAAAACTGTTTTTT
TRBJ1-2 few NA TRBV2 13 CASSDPGLVGYTF TGTGCCAGCAGTGATCCAGGGCTGGTTGGCTACACCTTC
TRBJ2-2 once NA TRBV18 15 CASSALGLNTGELFF TGTGCCAGCTCCGCTCTGGGACTGAACACCGGGGAGCTGTTTTTT
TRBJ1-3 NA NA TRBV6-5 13 CASSMDRGNTIYF TGTGCCAGCAGTATGGACAGAGGAAACACCATATATTTT
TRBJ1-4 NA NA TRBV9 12 CASSEMAGKLFF TGTGCCAGCAGCGAAATGGCAGGAAAACTGTTTTTT
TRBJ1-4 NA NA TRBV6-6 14 CARNSNGGWEKLFF TGTGCCAGGAACTCGAACGGGGGTTGGGAAAAACTGTTTTTT
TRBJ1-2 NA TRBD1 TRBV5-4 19 CASSLGVTGVPDWNYGYTF TGTGCCAGCAGCTTGGGGGTGACAGGGGTCCCGGACTGGAACTATGGCTACACCTTC
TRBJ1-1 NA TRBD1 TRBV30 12 CAWTGQAYEAFF TGTGCCTGGACCGGACAGGCGTACGAAGCTTTCTTT
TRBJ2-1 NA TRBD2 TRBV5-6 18 CASTYGLGLATTYNEQFF TGTGCCAGCACCTATGGTCTTGGACTAGCGACCACCTACAATGAGCAGTTCTTC
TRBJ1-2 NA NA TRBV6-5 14 CASSLANRDYGYTF TGTGCCAGCAGTCTCGCGAACAGGGACTATGGCTACACCTTC
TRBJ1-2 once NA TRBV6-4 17 CASSDSGGGSNNYGYTF TGTGCCAGCAGTGACTCGGGGGGAGGGAGTAATAACTATGGCTACACCTTC
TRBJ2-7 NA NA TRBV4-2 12 CASSPLGGEQYF TGTGCCAGCAGCCCCTTGGGGGGCGAGCAGTACTTC
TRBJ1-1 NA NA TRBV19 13 CASKVERNTEAFF TGTGCCAGTAAAGTAGAGCGGAACACTGAAGCTTTCTTT
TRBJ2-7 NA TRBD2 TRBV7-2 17 CASSLVGGGARSYEQYF TGTGCCAGCAGCTTAGTCGGGGGAGGGGCGAGATCCTACGAGCAGTACTTC
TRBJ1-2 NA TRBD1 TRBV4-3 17 CASSQETGTGQNYGYTF TGCGCCAGCAGCCAAGAAACCGGGACAGGACAAAACTATGGCTACACCTTC
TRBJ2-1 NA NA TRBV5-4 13 CASSLDRAASQFF TGTGCCAGCAGCTTGGACAGGGCCGCCTCCCAGTTCTTC
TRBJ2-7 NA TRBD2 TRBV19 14 CASRSTGGSYEQYF TGTGCCAGTAGATCGACGGGGGGATCCTACGAGCAGTACTTC
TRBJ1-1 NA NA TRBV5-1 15 CASSPDGTLNTEAFF TGCGCCAGCAGCCCGGACGGGACTTTGAACACTGAAGCTTTCTTT
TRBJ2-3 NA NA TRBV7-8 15 CASSLVARGTDTQYF TGTGCCAGCAGCTTAGTAGCCAGGGGCACAGATACGCAGTATTTT
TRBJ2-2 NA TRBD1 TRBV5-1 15 CASSWGQGISGELFF TGCGCCAGCAGTTGGGGACAGGGAATTTCCGGGGAGCTGTTTTTT
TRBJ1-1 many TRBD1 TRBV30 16 CACTVGGYRGGTEAFF TGTGCCTGCACGGTGGGAGGCTACAGGGGAGGTACTGAAGCTTTCTTT
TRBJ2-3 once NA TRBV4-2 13 CASSQDLASTQYF TGTGCCAGCAGCCAAGATTTGGCCAGTACGCAGTATTTT
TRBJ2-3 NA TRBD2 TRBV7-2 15 CASSLALRGGDTQYF TGTGCCAGCAGCTTAGCCCTACGGGGGGGAGATACGCAGTATTTT
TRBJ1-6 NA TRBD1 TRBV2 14 CASSGQGGNSPLHF TGTGCCAGCAGTGGACAGGGTGGGAATTCACCCCTCCACTTT